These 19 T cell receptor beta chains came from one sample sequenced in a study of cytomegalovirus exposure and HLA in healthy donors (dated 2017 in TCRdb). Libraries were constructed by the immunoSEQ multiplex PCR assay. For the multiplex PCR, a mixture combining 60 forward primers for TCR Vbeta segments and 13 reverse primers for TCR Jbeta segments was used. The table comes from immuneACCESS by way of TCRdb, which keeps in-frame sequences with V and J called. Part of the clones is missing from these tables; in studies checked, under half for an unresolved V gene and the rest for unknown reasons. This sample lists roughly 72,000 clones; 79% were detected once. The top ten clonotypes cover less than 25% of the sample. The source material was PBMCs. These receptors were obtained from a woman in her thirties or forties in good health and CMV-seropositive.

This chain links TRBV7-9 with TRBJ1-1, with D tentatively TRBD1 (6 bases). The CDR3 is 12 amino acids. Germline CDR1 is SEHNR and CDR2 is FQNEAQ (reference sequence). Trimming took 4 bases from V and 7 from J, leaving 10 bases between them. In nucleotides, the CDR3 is TGTGCCAGCAGCTCATCGGACAGTGAAGCTTTCTTT. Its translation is CASSSSDSEAFF.

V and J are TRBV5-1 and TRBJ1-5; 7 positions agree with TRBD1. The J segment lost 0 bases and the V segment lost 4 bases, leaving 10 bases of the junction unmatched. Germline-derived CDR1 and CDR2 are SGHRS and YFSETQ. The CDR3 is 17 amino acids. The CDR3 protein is CASSIHDRALSNQPQHF. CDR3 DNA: TGCGCCAGCAGCATACACGACAGGGCTCTTAGCAATCAGCCCCAGCATTTT.

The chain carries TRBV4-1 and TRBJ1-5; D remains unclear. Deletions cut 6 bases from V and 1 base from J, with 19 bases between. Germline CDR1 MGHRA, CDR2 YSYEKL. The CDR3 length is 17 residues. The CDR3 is CASSLRVPGISNQPQHF. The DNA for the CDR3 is TGCGCCAGCAGTCTAAGAGTCCCCGGGATAAGCAATCAGCCCCAGCATTTT.

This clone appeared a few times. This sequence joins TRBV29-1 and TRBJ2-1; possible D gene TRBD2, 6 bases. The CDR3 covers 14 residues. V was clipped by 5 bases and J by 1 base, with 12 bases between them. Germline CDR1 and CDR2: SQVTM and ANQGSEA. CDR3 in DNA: TGCAGCGTTCCGACTAGGAGGTCCTACAATGAGCAGTTCTTC. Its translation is CSVPTRRSYNEQFF.

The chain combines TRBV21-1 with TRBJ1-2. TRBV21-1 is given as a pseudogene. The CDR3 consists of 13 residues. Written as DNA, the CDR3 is TGTGCCAGCAGGGGAGACCGGGCGTGTGGCTACACCTTC. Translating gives CASRGDRACGYTF.

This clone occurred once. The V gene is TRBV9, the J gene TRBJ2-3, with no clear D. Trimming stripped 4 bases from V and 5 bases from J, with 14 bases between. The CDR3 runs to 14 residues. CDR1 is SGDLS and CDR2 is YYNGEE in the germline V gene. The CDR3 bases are TGTGCCAGCAGCTGGCCCCCTTCGGGAGATACGCAGTATTTT. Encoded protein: CASSWPPSGDTQYF.

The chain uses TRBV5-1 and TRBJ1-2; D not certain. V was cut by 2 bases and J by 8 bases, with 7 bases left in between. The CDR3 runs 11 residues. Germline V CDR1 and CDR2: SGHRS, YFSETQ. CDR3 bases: TGCGCCAGCAGCTTAGACACAGGCTACACCTTC. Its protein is CASSLDTGYTF.

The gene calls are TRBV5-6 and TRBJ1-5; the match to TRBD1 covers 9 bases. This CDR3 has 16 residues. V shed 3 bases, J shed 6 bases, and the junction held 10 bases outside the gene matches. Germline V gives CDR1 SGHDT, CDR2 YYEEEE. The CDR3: CASSWGLPGQGQPQHF. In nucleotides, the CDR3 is TGTGCCAGCAGCTGGGGACTTCCGGGACAGGGTCAGCCCCAGCATTTT.

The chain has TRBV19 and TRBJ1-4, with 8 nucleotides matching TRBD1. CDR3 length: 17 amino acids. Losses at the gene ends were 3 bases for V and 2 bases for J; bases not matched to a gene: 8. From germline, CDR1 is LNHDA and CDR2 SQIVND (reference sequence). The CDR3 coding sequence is TGTGCCAGTAGTATCGCCGGGACAGGTCGCACTAATGAAAAACTGTTTTTT. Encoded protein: CASSIAGTGRTNEKLFF.

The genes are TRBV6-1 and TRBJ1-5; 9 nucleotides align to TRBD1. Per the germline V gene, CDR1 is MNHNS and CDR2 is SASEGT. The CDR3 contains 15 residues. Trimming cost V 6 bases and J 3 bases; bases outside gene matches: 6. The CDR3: CASSPGTGYNQPQHF. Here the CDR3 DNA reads TGTGCCAGCAGCCCCGGGACAGGGTACAATCAGCCCCAGCATTTT.

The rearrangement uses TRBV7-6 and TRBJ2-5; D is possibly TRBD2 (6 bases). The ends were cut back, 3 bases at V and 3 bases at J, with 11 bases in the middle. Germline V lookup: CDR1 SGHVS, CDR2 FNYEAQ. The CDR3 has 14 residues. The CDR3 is CASSFFGGKETQYF. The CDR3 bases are TGTGCCAGCAGCTTTTTCGGAGGGAAAGAGACCCAGTACTTC.

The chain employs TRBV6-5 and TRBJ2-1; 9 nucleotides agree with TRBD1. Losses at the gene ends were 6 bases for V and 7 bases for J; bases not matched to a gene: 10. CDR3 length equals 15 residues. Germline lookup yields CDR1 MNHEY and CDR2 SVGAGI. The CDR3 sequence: CASRPGTGRRNEQFF. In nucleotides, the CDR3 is TGTGCCAGCAGGCCCGGGACAGGGAGGCGAAATGAGCAGTTCTTC.

The CDR3 is CASSFLSGNQETQYF. CDR3 nucleotide sequence: TGCGCCAGCAGCTTCCTTAGCGGGAACCAAGAGACCCAGTACTTC. This chain connects TRBV5-1 to TRBJ2-5; 8 nucleotides match TRBD2. The CDR3 covers 15 residues. The germline V gene encodes CDR1 SGHRS and CDR2 YFSETQ. V was clipped by 2 bases and J by 0 bases; unmatched bases: 3.

The CDR3: CASSFQGGLTSGPQHF. CDR3 in DNA: TGTGCCAGCAGCTTCCAAGGGGGCCTGACGTCGGGGCCCCAGCATTTT. This sequence joins TRBV7-2 and TRBJ1-5; the match to TRBD1 covers 7 bases. The CDR3 is 16 residues long. V was pared by 3 bases and J by 9 bases, with 14 bases of the junction left unmatched. CDR1 is SGHTA and CDR2 is FQGNSA in the germline V gene. The entire variable domain, with the rest obtained from reference TRBV7-2 and TRBJ1-5, is as follows: GAGVSQSPSNKVTEKGKDVELRCDPISGHTALYWYRQSLGQGLEFLIYFQGNSAPDKSGLPSDRFSAERTGGSVSTLTIQRTQQEDSAVYLCASSFQGGLTSGPQHFGDGTRLSIL.

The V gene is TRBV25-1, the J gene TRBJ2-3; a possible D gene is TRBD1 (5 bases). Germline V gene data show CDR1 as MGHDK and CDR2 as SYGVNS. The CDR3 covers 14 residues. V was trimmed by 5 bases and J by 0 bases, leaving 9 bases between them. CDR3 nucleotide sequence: TGTGCCAGCAGTCCCCCAGGGAGCACAGATACGCAGTATTTT. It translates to CASSPPGSTDTQYF.

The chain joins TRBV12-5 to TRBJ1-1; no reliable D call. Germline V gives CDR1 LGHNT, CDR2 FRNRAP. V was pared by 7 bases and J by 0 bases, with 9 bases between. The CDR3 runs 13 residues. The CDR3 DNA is TGTGCTAGTGCATATCACTTGAACACTGAAGCTTTCTTT. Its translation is CASAYHLNTEAFF. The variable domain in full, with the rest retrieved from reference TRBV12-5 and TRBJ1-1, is DARVTQTPRHKVTEMGQEVTMRCQPILGHNTVFWYRQTMMQGLELLAYFRNRAPLDDSGMPKDRFSAEMPDATLATLKIQPSEPRDSAVYFCASAYHLNTEAFFGQGTRLTVV.

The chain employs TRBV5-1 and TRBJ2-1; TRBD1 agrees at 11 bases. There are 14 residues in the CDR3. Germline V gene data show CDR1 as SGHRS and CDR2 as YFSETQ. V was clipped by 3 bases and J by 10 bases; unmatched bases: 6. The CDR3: CASSWGQGVAEQFF. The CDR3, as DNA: TGCGCCAGCAGCTGGGGACAGGGGGTCGCGGAGCAGTTCTTC.

CDR3 DNA: TGTGCCTGGAGTATATTACAGGGTAGTAGTAAAGCTTTCTTT. It yields the protein CAWSILQGSSKAFF. V and J are TRBV30 and TRBJ1-1, with D possibly being TRBD1 (6 bases). The V end lost 2 bases, the J end lost 9 bases, and 19 bases lay between the germline ends. Germline CDR1 and CDR2: GTSNPN and SVGIG (reference sequence). The CDR3 is 14 residues long.

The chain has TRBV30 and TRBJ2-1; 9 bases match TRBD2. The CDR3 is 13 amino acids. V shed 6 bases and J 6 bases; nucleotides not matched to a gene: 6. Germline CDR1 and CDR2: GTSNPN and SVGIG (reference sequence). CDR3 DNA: TGTGCCTGCCCGGGACTAGCAGTCAATGAGCAGTTCTTC. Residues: CACPGLAVNEQFF.